This T cell receptor delta chain derives from a study of Vδ1+ human thymocytes. Points from the study as a whole: Thymic TRG and TRD repertoires appeared highly polyclonal, with Gaussian CDR3 length distributions. Despite high sort purity, about 20% of thymic T cell receptor delta sequences were Vdelta2.

This clone was recorded a few times. Its specificity is not known. A junction end diverges from the germline sequence, so it may reflect a read error. Between about 97% and 99.6% of sorted thymocytes were Vdelta1+. This CDR3 comprises 20 residues. CDR1 TSWWSYY and CDR2 QGS come from the germline V gene. The template was reverse-transcribed extracted RNA. Pooled V-gene forward primers with one constant-region reverse primer generated the CDR3 amplicons by multiplex PCR. TCRdb reanalyzed the multiplex PCR reads using CATT. In the table there are some 73,000 delta-chain clones, roughly a third of which are singletons.

This receptor was taken from a boy younger than two who had congenital heart surgery. Sequencing was done on a sample of Vdelta1+ gamma-delta thymocytes from the thymus. Subset: FACS-sorted CD3+ TCRalphabeta- TCRVdelta1+ TCRVdelta2- thymocytes. This chain joins TRDV1 and TRDJ1; 8 bases map to TRDD3. CDR3 residues: CALGSDVGGLGDPVSDKLIF. Here the CDR3 DNA reads TGTGCTCTTGGGTCCGATGTAGGGGGGTTGGGGGATCCCGTCTCCGATAAACTCATCTTC.